A selection of T cell receptor beta chains follows, all from one sample in a study of molecular identifiers for immune sequencing clone quantification. TCRdb redid the calling of the PCR reads with MiXCR, one entry per CDR3 protein. The sample shows about 630,000 distinct CDR3 sequences, 25% of them seen only once. Sequenced material: naive CD8+ T cells from blood, with Jurkat cell RNA spiked in. These receptor sequences come from a human donor in good health. Some libraries in this study had Jurkat cell RNA spiked in. Each CDR3 is given with its conserved first and last residue. The D gene is left open where the match is weak. Size tells how often a clone was seen (once, few, many) or the class of an expanded clone, and some rows leave it out.

.,15,TRBV3-1,TRBJ1-1,many,CASSQDGGPNTEAFF,TGTGCCAGCAGCCAAGATGGGGGGCCGAACACTGAAGCTTTCTTT
TRBD1,19,TRBV30,TRBJ1-5,.,CAWSVKGQGSFFGGQPQHF,TGTGCCTGGAGTGTAAAGGGACAGGGGTCATTTTTTGGAGGCCAGCCCCAGCATTTT
.,15,TRBV6-5,TRBJ1-2,few,CASSYSQALDYGYTF,TGTGCCAGCAGTTACTCCCAGGCCCTGGATTATGGCTACACCTTC
.,15,TRBV6-2/TRBV6-3,TRBJ2-5,.,CASSHWGRGSETQYF,TGTGCCAGCAGCCACTGGGGCAGGGGCTCGGAGACCCAGTACTTC
.,17,TRBV5-6,TRBJ2-7,few,CASSLARTSGEAYEQYF,TGTGCCAGCAGCTTGGCCAGGACCTCGGGCGAGGCCTACGAGCAGTACTTC
.,14,TRBV6-6,TRBJ2-7,few,CASSYTDYGTEQYF,TGTGCCAGCAGTTACACAGATTACGGGACAGAGCAGTACTTC
.,12,TRBV6-2/TRBV6-3,TRBJ1-2,.,CASRTANYGYTF,TGTGCCAGCAGGACAGCTAACTATGGCTACACCTTC
.,14,TRBV3-1,TRBJ2-7,.,CASSQGRASYEQYF,TGTGCCAGCAGCCAAGGGCGGGCGTCCTACGAGCAGTACTTC
.,14,TRBV14,TRBJ1-3,once,CASSQGHFGNTIYF,TGTGCCAGCAGCCAAGGTCACTTCGGAAACACCATATATTTT
.,17,TRBV27,TRBJ1-5,many,CASSLSGARGGNQPQHF,TGTGCCAGCAGTCTTTCTGGGGCAAGAGGCGGCAATCAGCCCCAGCATTTT
TRBD2,17,TRBV24-1,TRBJ2-1,few,CATSDLSGGLAGNEQFF,TGTGCCACCAGTGATTTGTCTGGGGGACTAGCTGGAAATGAGCAGTTCTTC
.,15,TRBV6-1,TRBJ1-5,many,CASSEAPGSNQPQHF,TGTGCCAGCAGTGAAGCACCGGGGAGCAATCAGCCCCAGCATTTT
TRBD1,15,TRBV5-5,TRBJ1-1,many,CASSSRNRDRDQAFF,TGTGCCAGCAGCTCGCGAAACCGGGACAGGGATCAAGCTTTCTTT
.,14,TRBV11-2,TRBJ1-1,.,CASSLVGRQTEAFF,TGTGCCAGCAGCTTAGTAGGTCGACAGACTGAAGCTTTCTTT
.,11,TRBV10-3,TRBJ2-7,many,CATDGGYEQYF,TGTGCCACCGACGGCGGGTACGAGCAGTACTTC
.,15,TRBV6-5,TRBJ2-5,few,CASSYSNDLVETQYF,TGTGCCAGCAGTTACTCCAACGACCTTGTGGAGACCCAGTACTTC